This is a list of T cell receptor beta chains from one sample in a study of Graves' ophthalmopathy and Graves' hyperthyroidism. MiXCR was run by TCRdb on the multiplex PCR reads, yielding one entry per CDR3 protein. The sample holds over 150,000 distinct CDR3 sequences, roughly two fifths seen once. The source material was peripheral blood. Every receptor here comes from a woman aged 35 to 49 with Graves' ophthalmopathy. The CDR3 runs from the conserved cysteine through the conserved F or W. D genes are given only for firm matches. A row's size may be missing; if present it is once, few, many or a size class.

D gene	clone size	V gene	J gene	CDR3 protein	CDR3 DNA
NA	NA	TRBV19	TRBJ1-6	CASRDLQLFDSPLHF	TGTGCCAGTAGGGACCTACAACTATTCGATTCACCCCTCCACTTT
NA	many	TRBV7-2	TRBJ1-1	CASSLDMGWTEAFF	TGTGCCAGCAGCTTAGATATGGGGTGGACTGAAGCTTTCTTT
TRBD2	NA	TRBV6-2/TRBV6-3	TRBJ2-7	CASSALGASGAKAYF	TGTGCCAGCAGCGCCCTCGGGGCTAGCGGAGCCAAAGCGTACTTC
TRBD1	many	TRBV12-3/TRBV12-4	TRBJ1-1	CASATGEGTEAFF	TGTGCCAGCGCGACAGGGGAGGGGACTGAAGCTTTCTTT
TRBD1	NA	TRBV25-1	TRBJ2-7	CASSGDGQGGQYF	TGTGCCAGCAGTGGCGATGGACAGGGGGGGCAGTACTTC
NA	many	TRBV6-5	TRBJ1-3	CASKTTHSGNTIYF	TGTGCCAGCAAGACAACCCACTCTGGAAACACCATATATTTT
NA	many	TRBV29-1	TRBJ2-7	CSVEEGWGGSNSYEQYF	TGCAGCGTTGAAGAAGGTTGGGGGGGCTCTAACTCCTACGAGCAGTACTTC
NA	NA	TRBV20-1	TRBJ1-5	CSARSREGSDQPQHF	TGCAGTGCTAGGTCCCGGGAGGGTTCCGATCAGCCCCAGCATTTT
NA	NA	TRBV2	TRBJ2-1	CASSLTRGYNEQFF	TGTGCCAGCAGTTTAACTAGAGGCTACAATGAGCAGTTCTTC
NA	many	TRBV19	TRBJ1-1	CASSMRQMNTEAFF	TGTGCCAGTAGTATGAGACAGATGAACACTGAAGCTTTCTTT
NA	many	TRBV28	TRBJ2-7	CASSSPRGVSPIEQYF	TGTGCCAGCAGTTCGCCCCGGGGCGTCTCGCCTATCGAGCAGTACTTC
TRBD1	many	TRBV28	TRBJ1-2	CASRETGGGANYGYTF	TGTGCCAGCAGAGAGACAGGGGGCGGGGCTAACTATGGCTACACCTTC
NA	NA	TRBV20-1	TRBJ1-1	CSARGPGENTEAFF	TGCAGTGCTAGAGGACCGGGGGAGAACACTGAAGCTTTCTTT
NA	many	TRBV6-2/TRBV6-3	TRBJ2-2	CASRKATGNTGELFF	TGTGCCAGCAGAAAGGCGACAGGGAACACCGGGGAGCTGTTTTTT
NA	many	TRBV11-2	TRBJ1-2	CASSRTETYGYTF	TGTGCCAGCAGCCGGACAGAAACTTATGGCTACACCTTC
NA	many	TRBV19	TRBJ1-5	CASSKAWGGFRNQPQHF	TGTGCCAGTAGTAAAGCCTGGGGGGGGTTTCGCAATCAGCCCCAGCATTTT
NA	NA	TRBV6-1	TRBJ1-1	CASRPGTEAFF	TGTGCCAGCAGGCCCGGCACTGAAGCTTTCTTT
NA	many	TRBV11-1	TRBJ2-5	CASSLEGRGTQYF	TGTGCCAGCAGCTTAGAGGGGCGTGGGACCCAGTACTTC
NA	NA	TRBV6-1	TRBJ1-1	CASTDPLNTEAFF	TGTGCCAGCACCGACCCCTTGAACACTGAAGCTTTCTTT
TRBD2	NA	TRBV6-5	TRBJ2-5	CASSYRGGRETQYF	TGTGCCAGCAGCTATCGGGGGGGGCGGGAGACCCAGTACTTC
NA	many	TRBV5-6	TRBJ2-2	CASSSVPGASPPNTGELFF	TGTGCCAGCAGCTCGGTCCCAGGGGCGAGCCCACCGAACACCGGGGAGCTGTTTTTT
TRBD1	many	TRBV28	TRBJ1-1	CASGAATGGNTEAFF	TGTGCCAGCGGAGCCGCGACAGGGGGGAACACTGAAGCTTTCTTT
TRBD2	NA	TRBV7-9	TRBJ2-7	CASSPSPGGEQYF	TGTGCCAGCAGCCCCTCTCCGGGGGGCGAGCAGTACTTC
TRBD1	many	TRBV19	TRBJ1-2	CASIRTGDYGYTF	TGTGCCAGTATACGGACAGGGGATTATGGCTACACCTTC
TRBD2	many	TRBV6-5	TRBJ2-5	CASNRDSGTSGRAETQYF	TGTGCCAGCAATCGAGATTCGGGGACTAGCGGGAGGGCGGAGACCCAGTACTTC
NA	NA	TRBV12-3/TRBV12-4	TRBJ2-2	CASSPVADSNTGELFF	TGTGCCAGCAGCCCGGTAGCGGACTCCAACACCGGGGAGCTGTTTTTT
NA	many	TRBV12-3/TRBV12-4	TRBJ2-5	CASTPGRNKETQYF	TGTGCCAGCACCCCGGGACGGAACAAAGAGACCCAGTACTTC
NA	few	TRBV6-5	TRBJ2-5	CASSSSPRAGLGETQYF	TGTGCCAGCAGTTCCTCTCCTCGGGCGGGACTGGGAGAGACCCAGTACTTC
NA	NA	TRBV6-1	TRBJ1-3	CASSGFGHRSGNTIYF	TGTGCCAGCAGCGGATTTGGCCACCGTTCTGGAAACACCATATATTTT
TRBD1	many	TRBV5-1	TRBJ1-5	CASSPGPGTGGNQPQHF	TGCGCCAGCAGCCCCGGCCCCGGGACAGGAGGCAATCAGCCCCAGCATTTT
NA	many	TRBV5-1	TRBJ1-5	CASSLEPVNQPQHF	TGCGCCAGCAGCTTGGAACCAGTTAATCAGCCCCAGCATTTT
NA	many	TRBV19	TRBJ2-5	CASTVTAGGQETQYF	TGTGCCAGTACCGTAACGGCCGGGGGCCAAGAGACCCAGTACTTC
TRBD1	few	TRBV6-1	TRBJ1-1	CASTTGQSNTEAFF	TGTGCCAGCACCACGGGACAGTCGAACACTGAAGCTTTCTTT
NA	many	TRBV2	TRBJ1-6	CASRVIGAPLHF	TGTGCCAGCAGGGTTATAGGGGCACCCCTCCACTTT
NA	many	TRBV11-1	TRBJ2-5	CASSRGGIGNSIKYQETQYF	TGTGCCAGCAGCAGAGGAGGGATAGGTAATTCCATTAAGTACCAAGAGACCCAGTACTTC
TRBD1	NA	TRBV28	TRBJ2-5	CASSSGTGGEETQYF	TGTGCCAGCAGCTCCGGGACAGGGGGAGAAGAGACCCAGTACTTC
NA	NA	TRBV28	TRBJ2-7	CASSLGLVHHEQYF	TGTGCCAGCAGTTTAGGATTAGTTCACCACGAGCAGTACTTC
NA	NA	TRBV6-1	TRBJ2-7	CASSEGYNEQYF	TGTGCCAGCAGTGAAGGGTACAACGAGCAGTACTTC
TRBD1	many	TRBV5-1	TRBJ2-7	CASGTGWEQYF	TGCGCCAGCGGGACAGGGTGGGAGCAGTACTTC
NA	NA	TRBV9	TRBJ2-7	CASSAREAGYEQYF	TGTGCCAGCAGCGCCCGCGAGGCCGGCTACGAGCAGTACTTC
NA	NA	TRBV27	TRBJ1-1	CASSFRQVLNTEAFF	TGTGCCAGCAGTTTCCGACAGGTGCTTAACACTGAAGCTTTCTTT
NA	many	TRBV6-2/TRBV6-3	TRBJ1-2	CASSYVHLRGYGYTF	TGTGCCAGCAGTTACGTCCACCTACGGGGCTATGGCTACACCTTC
TRBD1	many	TRBV28	TRBJ1-1	CASSRTGGAFF	TGTGCCAGCAGTCGGACAGGAGGGGCTTTCTTT
TRBD1	many	TRBV6-2/TRBV6-3	TRBJ2-7	CASSKTPGQGAEQYF	TGTGCCAGCAGTAAAACTCCGGGACAGGGGGCCGAGCAGTACTTC
TRBD1	many	TRBV28	TRBJ1-3	CASFTGAVSGNTIYF	TGTGCCAGCTTTACAGGGGCCGTCTCTGGAAACACCATATATTTT
NA	few	TRBV12-3/TRBV12-4	TRBJ1-1	CASSPTGTEAFF	TGTGCCAGCAGCCCGACAGGCACCGAAGCTTTCTTT
TRBD1	NA	TRBV7-2	TRBJ1-5	CASSNPGTGTQPQHF	TGTGCCAGCAGCAACCCCGGGACAGGGACCCAGCCCCAGCATTTT
TRBD1	NA	TRBV6-2/TRBV6-3	TRBJ1-5	CASSTHTGQGFSRGNQPQHF	TGTGCCAGCAGTACCCATACGGGACAGGGGTTCTCAAGGGGCAATCAGCCCCAGCATTTT
NA	NA	TRBV20-1	TRBJ2-2	CSARDPRGKNTGELFF	TGCAGTGCTAGAGATCCACGGGGGAAGAACACCGGGGAGCTGTTTTTT
NA	NA	TRBV6-5	TRBJ2-7	CASSYSSSPGLTYEQYF	TGTGCCAGCAGTTACTCTAGTTCCCCGGGCCTTACCTACGAGCAGTACTTC
TRBD1	NA	TRBV20-1	TRBJ1-2	CSAKRQGRGYGYTF	TGCAGTGCTAAAAGACAGGGGAGGGGATATGGCTACACCTTC
TRBD2	NA	TRBV12-3/TRBV12-4	TRBJ2-4	CASSVRLAENIQYF	TGTGCCAGCAGCGTTAGACTAGCCGAAAACATTCAGTACTTC
NA	many	TRBV20-1	TRBJ2-7	CSARGFGRNYEQYF	TGCAGTGCTAGAGGTTTTGGAAGAAACTACGAGCAGTACTTC
NA	NA	TRBV10-3	TRBJ2-5	CAISFRGETQYF	TGTGCCATCAGTTTTAGAGGGGAGACCCAGTACTTC